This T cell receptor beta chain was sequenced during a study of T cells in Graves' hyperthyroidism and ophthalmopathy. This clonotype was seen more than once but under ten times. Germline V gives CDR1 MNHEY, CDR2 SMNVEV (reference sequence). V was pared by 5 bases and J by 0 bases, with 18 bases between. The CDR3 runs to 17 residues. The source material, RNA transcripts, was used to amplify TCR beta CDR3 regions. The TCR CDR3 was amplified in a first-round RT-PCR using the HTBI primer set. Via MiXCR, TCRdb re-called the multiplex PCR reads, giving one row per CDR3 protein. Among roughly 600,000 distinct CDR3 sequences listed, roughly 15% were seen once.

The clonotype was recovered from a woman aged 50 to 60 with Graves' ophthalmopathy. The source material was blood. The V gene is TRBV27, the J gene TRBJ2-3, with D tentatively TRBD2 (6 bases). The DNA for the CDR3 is TGTGCCAGCAGTCTACTCCAGCGGGCTGCTAGCACAGATACGCAGTATTTT. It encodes CASSLLQRAASTDTQYF.